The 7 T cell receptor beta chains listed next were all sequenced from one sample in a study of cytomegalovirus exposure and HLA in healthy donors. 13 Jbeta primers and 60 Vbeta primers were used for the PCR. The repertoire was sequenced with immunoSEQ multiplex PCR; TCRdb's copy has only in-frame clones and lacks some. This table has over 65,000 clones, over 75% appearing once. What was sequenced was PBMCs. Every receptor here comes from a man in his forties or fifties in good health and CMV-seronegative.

The CDR3 bases are TGTGCCAGCAGGAGAATCAGGGACTCCTACGAGCAGTACTTC. Translation gives CASRRIRDSYEQYF. The J gene is TRBJ2-5, the V gene TRBV6-5, with D perhaps matching TRBD1 (5 bases). The J call may be faulty, since TRBJ2-7 better matches the DNA end. The CDR3 is 14 residues long. Germline assignment: CDR1 MNHEY and CDR2 SVGAGI.

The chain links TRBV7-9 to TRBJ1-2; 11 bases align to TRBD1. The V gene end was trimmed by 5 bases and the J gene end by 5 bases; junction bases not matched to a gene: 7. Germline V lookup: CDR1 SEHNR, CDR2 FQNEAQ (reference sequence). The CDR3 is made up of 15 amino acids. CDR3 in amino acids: CASSAGTGGDYGYTF. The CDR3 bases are TGTGCCAGCAGCGCCGGGACAGGGGGAGATTATGGCTACACCTTC.

The CDR3: CASSLYESQETQYF. CDR3 in DNA: TGTGCCAGCAGTTTATACGAGTCCCAAGAGACCCAGTACTTC. This chain links TRBV28 with TRBJ2-5; D call uncertain. The CDR3 totals 14 residues. Germline V gives CDR1 MDHEN, CDR2 SYDVKM. Trimming took 1 base from V and 1 from J, leaving 7 bases between them.

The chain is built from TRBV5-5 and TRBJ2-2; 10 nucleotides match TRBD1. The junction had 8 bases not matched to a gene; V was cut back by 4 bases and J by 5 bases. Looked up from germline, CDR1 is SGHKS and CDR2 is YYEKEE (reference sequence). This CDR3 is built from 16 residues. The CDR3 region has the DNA TGTGCCAGCAGCCCGCGACAGGGGGCGACGACCGGGGAGCTGTTTTTT. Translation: CASSPRQGATTGELFF.

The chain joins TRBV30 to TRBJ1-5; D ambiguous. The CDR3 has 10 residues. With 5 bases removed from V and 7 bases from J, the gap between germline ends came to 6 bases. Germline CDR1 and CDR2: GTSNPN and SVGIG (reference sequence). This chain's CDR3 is CAWGQQPQHF. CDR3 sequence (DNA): TGTGCCTGGGGGCAGCAGCCCCAGCATTTT.

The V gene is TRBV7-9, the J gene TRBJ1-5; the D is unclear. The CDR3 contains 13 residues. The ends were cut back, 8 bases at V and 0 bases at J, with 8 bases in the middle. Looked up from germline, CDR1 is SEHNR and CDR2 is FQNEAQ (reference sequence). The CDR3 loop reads CASRRDSNQPQHF. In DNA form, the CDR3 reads TGTGCCAGCCGGCGGGATAGCAATCAGCCCCAGCATTTT.

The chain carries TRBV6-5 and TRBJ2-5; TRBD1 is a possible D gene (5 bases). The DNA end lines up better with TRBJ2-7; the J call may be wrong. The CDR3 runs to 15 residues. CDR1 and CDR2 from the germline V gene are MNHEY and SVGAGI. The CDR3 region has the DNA TGTGCCAGCAGGCCCCGGGTCCAGGGTGGGTTCGAGCAGTACTTC. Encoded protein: CASRPRVQGGFEQYF.